This T cell receptor beta chain was captured by sequencing in a study of blood T cells in healthy people across ages. In regard to this clonotype: Its target is not known.

There are 13 residues in the CDR3. Germline-derived CDR1 and CDR2 are MGHDK and SYGVNS. The V end was cut by 3 bases, the J end by 8 bases, with 13 bases between. Healthy Caucasian individuals from Russia aged about 6 to 100 served as donors. Next came a second PCR, run for about 6 to 12 cycles, which used a sample-barcoded 5' primer along with a J-beta primer mix. Each cDNA molecule, via a template-switch adaptor with 12 random nucleotides, was tagged. TCRdb processed the 5' RACE reads anew with MiXCR; each CDR3 protein has one entry. The data contain 1.4 million to 1.5 million distinct CDR3 sequences, about 40% of them seen just once; the ten biggest clones take up approximately 7.9%. Study observations and caveats: Relative to aged donors, long-lived donors carried more naive CD4+ cells and displayed higher diversity. Diversity was estimated from one million T cells, and these estimates were considered underestimates.

Sequencing was done on a sample of blood. The receptor comes from a woman younger than 30 in good health. The V call is TRBV25-1, the J call TRBJ1-2; TRBD1 is a possible D gene (6 bases). CDR3 in amino acids: CASSDRGLRGYTF. CDR3 nucleotides: TGTGCCAGCAGTGACCGGGGGCTGAGGGGCTACACCTTC.